This entry lists 27 T cell receptor beta chains sequenced from one sample in a study of PD-L1 blockade in urothelial cancer. The time point is: peripheral blood 6 weeks after treatment start. Produced via immunoSEQ multiplex PCR; TCRdb's table is partial and in-frame only. The table lists some 120,000 clones, 80% to 90% of them singletons. The starting material was PBMCs, obtained around atezolizumab (anti-PD-L1) treatment. The receptors were gathered from a man aged 60 to 69 with urothelial cancer.

The chain carries TRBV7-2 and TRBJ2-1; TRBD1 might be the D (6 bases). Deletions cut 3 bases from V and 7 bases from J, with 10 bases between. Per germline, CDR1 SGHTA and CDR2 FQGNSA. The CDR3 extends over 13 amino acids. The DNA for the CDR3 is TGTGCCAGCAGCTTGGGAACAGGGAATGAGCAGTTCTTC. It yields the protein CASSLGTGNEQFF.

This chain connects TRBV5-8 to TRBJ2-3, with unresolved D. Trimming removed 4 bases at V and 4 bases at J, with 19 bases between. CDR1 is SGHTS, CDR2 YDEGEE, per germline. The CDR3 extends over 16 amino acids. CDR3 bases: TGTGCCAGCAGCCGAAACACCGGGTCCCATCCAGATACGCAGTATTTT. It specifies CASSRNTGSHPDTQYF.

The CDR3 DNA is TGCGCCAGCAGCCCCTCCCGGGGGAGCGGGACGCAGTATTTT. Translated, it gives CASSPSRGSGTQYF. This chain joins TRBV5-1 and TRBJ2-3, with D maybe TRBD2 (6 bases). Trimming removed 4 bases at V and 9 bases at J, with 18 bases between. This CDR3 spans 14 amino acids. Per germline, CDR1 SGHRS and CDR2 YFSETQ.

This rearrangement joins TRBV2 to TRBJ2-7; weak D call: TRBD1 (5 bases). This CDR3 is 15 amino acids long. Trimming cost V 1 base and J 5 bases, with 15 bases left between them. Looked up from germline, CDR1 is SNHLY and CDR2 is FYNNEI. CDR3 protein: CASSEETWGGHEQYF. For the CDR3, the DNA is TGTGCCAGCAGTGAAGAGACCTGGGGCGGCCACGAGCAGTACTTC.

The rearrangement joins TRBV7-8 to TRBJ2-7, with TRBD1 identical over 11 bases. CDR3 length equals 17 residues. Germline loops: CDR1 SGHVS, CDR2 FQNEAQ. Losses at the gene ends were 0 bases for V and 0 bases for J; bases not matched to a gene: 4. This CDR3 is CASSLAPGTGGSYEQYF. For the CDR3, the DNA is TGTGCCAGCAGCTTAGCGCCTGGGACAGGGGGCTCCTACGAGCAGTACTTC.

The chain uses TRBV5-1 and TRBJ1-1; no clear D gene. The CDR3 loop spans 14 amino acids. Looked up from germline, CDR1 is SGHRS and CDR2 is YFSETQ. V was cut by 0 bases and J by 1 base, with 7 bases left in between. CDR3 in DNA: TGCGCCAGCAGCTTGGGGCTTTCGAACACTGAAGCTTTCTTT. As protein: CASSLGLSNTEAFF.

V gene TRBV6-5 combines with J gene TRBJ2-7; D may be TRBD1 (5 bases). V was clipped by 6 bases and J by 0 bases, with 15 bases between them. CDR1 and CDR2 (germline): MNHEY, SVGAGI. CDR3 length: 15 residues. Written as DNA, the CDR3 is TGTGCCAGCAGCCGGCCACAGGAATACTCCTACGAGCAGTACTTC. Encoded protein: CASSRPQEYSYEQYF.

The chain couples TRBV30 to TRBJ1-1, with D unclear. Deletions cut 0 bases from V and 11 bases from J, with 10 bases between. The CDR3 is made up of 11 amino acids. Germline CDR1 and CDR2: GTSNPN and SVGIG (reference sequence). CDR3 bases: TGTGCCTGGAGTGTAAGGAGAGTGGCTTTCTTT. Translation: CAWSVRRVAFF. The whole variable domain, remainder taken from reference TRBV30 and TRBJ1-1, is SQTIHQWPATLVQPVGSPLSLECTVEGTSNPNLYWYRQAAGRGLQLLFYSVGIGQISSEVPQNLSASRPQDRQFILSSKKLLLSDSGFYLCAWSVRRVAFFGQGTRLTVV.

The genes are TRBV9 and TRBJ2-1; TRBD2 matches 8 bases. Per germline, CDR1 SGDLS and CDR2 YYNGEE. V shed 3 bases and J 9 bases; nucleotides not matched to a gene: 2. The CDR3 contains 12 residues. CDR3 sequence: CASSAGGGEQFF. In DNA, the CDR3 is TGTGCCAGCAGCGCGGGGGGGGGTGAGCAGTTCTTC.

This sequence joins TRBV6-1 and TRBJ2-7; TRBD2 is a possible D gene (5 bases). This CDR3 has 12 amino acids. V dropped 7 bases and J dropped 5 bases, with 12 bases sitting between them. Germline V gene sequence: CDR1 MNHNS, CDR2 SASEGT. Written as DNA, the CDR3 is TGTGCCAGCAACACGGGATCGCACGAGCAGTACTTC. Translated: CASNTGSHEQYF.

The V call is TRBV11-2, the J call TRBJ2-7; TRBD2 might be the D (5 bases). The ends were cut back, 5 bases at V and 4 bases at J, with 12 bases in the middle. CDR1 and CDR2 from the germline V gene are SGHAT and FQNNGV. This CDR3 spans 13 amino acids. For the CDR3, the DNA is TGTGCCAGCAGCGGCATTCGCGGGTACGAGCAGTACTTC. It specifies CASSGIRGYEQYF.

The CDR3 DNA reads as TGTGCCAGCAGCCCTTACGGGGGTATACGGTCACCCCTCCACTTT. This encodes CASSPYGGIRSPLHF. This chain connects TRBV28 to TRBJ1-6, with D possibly being TRBD1 (5 bases). CDR3 size: 15 residues. The germline V and J ends were trimmed by 6 bases and 10 bases, with 19 bases remaining between them. Germline V lookup: CDR1 MDHEN, CDR2 SYDVKM.

This chain joins TRBV7-6 and TRBJ1-1; D not certain. V lost 0 bases and J 0 bases, leaving 11 bases between the germline ends. Germline lookup yields CDR1 SGHVS and CDR2 FNYEAQ. This CDR3 has 16 amino acids. The CDR3: CASSLAAIGMNTEAFF. CDR3 nucleotide sequence: TGTGCCAGCAGCTTAGCGGCAATTGGCATGAACACTGAAGCTTTCTTT.

The chain recombines TRBV5-1 with TRBJ2-7; perhaps TRBD1 as D (6 bases). This CDR3 contains 16 residues. The ends were cut back, 0 bases at V and 2 bases at J, with 15 bases in the middle. CDR1 is SGHRS and CDR2 is YFSETQ in the germline V gene. The CDR3 region has the DNA TGCGCCAGCAGCTTGGTTGGGGCAGGGGATCCCTACGAGCAGTACTTC. Its protein product is CASSLVGAGDPYEQYF.

This chain uses TRBV7-2 with TRBJ2-3; the D gene is possibly TRBD2 (6 bases). Germline V lookup: CDR1 SGHTA, CDR2 FQGNSA. The CDR3 has 14 residues. Trimming took off 5 bases at V and 7 bases at J, with 16 bases between the two ends. CDR3 in amino acids: CASSQGAGAYTQYF. The CDR3 DNA is TGTGCCAGCAGCCAGGGAGCGGGTGCTTATACGCAGTATTTT. Together with reference TRBV7-2 and TRBJ2-3, the CDR3 gives the full variable domain: GAGVSQSPSNKVTEKGKDVELRCDPISGHTALYWYRQSLGQGLEFLIYFQGNSAPDKSGLPSDRFSAERTGGSVSTLTIQRTQQEDSAVYLCASSQGAGAYTQYFGPGTRLTVL.

Only a few counts were recorded for this clone. This chain joins TRBV7-8 and TRBJ2-1, with 11 nucleotides matching TRBD2. Per germline, CDR1 SGHVS and CDR2 FQNEAQ. The CDR3 is 17 residues long. Trimming cost V 1 base and J 0 bases; bases outside gene matches: 2. The CDR3: CASSLGTSGPSYNEQFF. The CDR3 bases are TGTGCCAGCAGCTTAGGGACTAGCGGGCCCTCCTACAATGAGCAGTTCTTC.

The genes are TRBV28 and TRBJ2-1; a possible D gene is TRBD2 (6 bases). V dropped 2 bases and J dropped 0 bases, with 8 bases sitting between them. The CDR3 is made up of 15 amino acids. CDR1 MDHEN and CDR2 SYDVKM come from the germline V gene. This CDR3 is CASSLTGSSYNEQFF. DNA for the CDR3: TGTGCCAGCAGTTTAACCGGGAGCTCCTACAATGAGCAGTTCTTC.

This clone showed up just a few times. The chain employs TRBV18 and TRBJ1-1; D may be TRBD1 (5 bases). The V end lost 2 bases, the J end lost 4 bases, and 14 bases lay between the germline ends. The CDR3 spans 15 residues. The V gene's germline CDR1 is KGHSH and CDR2 LQKENI. CDR3 amino acids: CASSPFGGEGTEAFF. The CDR3 DNA follows: TGTGCCAGCTCACCATTTGGAGGGGAGGGCACTGAAGCTTTCTTT.

This clone was seen a single time. The chain couples TRBV6-4 to TRBJ2-5; no definite D call. Germline assignment: CDR1 MRHNA and CDR2 SNTAGT. Trimming pared 6 bases from V and 5 bases from J, leaving 10 bases between. The CDR3 length is 12 residues. This CDR3 is CASSPPMETQYF. CDR3 nucleotide sequence: TGTGCCAGCAGCCCCCCTATGGAGACCCAGTACTTC.

V is TRBV6-5 and J is TRBJ1-1, with D maybe TRBD1 (5 bases). The CDR3 is 14 residues long. V was cut by 2 bases and J by 1 base, with 8 bases left in between. Germline CDR1 reads MNHEY; CDR2 reads SVGAGI. CDR3 in DNA: TGTGCCAGCAGTTACCAAGGACAGAACACTGAAGCTTTCTTT. It encodes CASSYQGQNTEAFF.

The chain is built from TRBV5-1 and TRBJ1-1; the D is unclear. The CDR3 is 14 amino acids. V lost 1 base, J lost 3 bases, and 10 bases lay in between. Germline V gives CDR1 SGHRS, CDR2 YFSETQ. The CDR3 DNA sequence: TGCGCCAGCAGCTTGAGCCAAATGGACACTGAAGCTTTCTTT. Its protein product is CASSLSQMDTEAFF.

V and J are TRBV4-3 and TRBJ2-3, with D perhaps matching TRBD2 (5 bases). Between the trimmed V and J ends, which lost 1 base and 3 bases, there was a span of 11 bases. The CDR3 is made up of 15 amino acids. Germline values: CDR1 LGHNA, CDR2 YSLEER. The CDR3 reads CASSQGGLETDTQYF. The CDR3 bases are TGCGCCAGCAGCCAAGGAGGGCTAGAGACAGATACGCAGTATTTT.

As for this clone: Other DNA sequences in this sample translate to the same CDR3. The chain carries TRBV27 and TRBJ2-5; 10 bases agree with TRBD2. Germline trimming cut 2 bases from V and 2 bases from J; bases unmatched to any gene: 5. The V gene's germline CDR1 is MNHEY and CDR2 SMNVEV (reference sequence). The length of the CDR3 is 16 residues. CDR3 residues: CASSLNGAGGQETQYF. CDR3 bases: TGTGCCAGCAGTTTAAACGGAGCGGGGGGGCAAGAGACCCAGTACTTC.

The V and J genes are TRBV6-5 and TRBJ2-3; D possibly corresponds to TRBD1 (5 bases). The germline V gene has CDR1 MNHEY and CDR2 SVGAGI. Between the trimmed V and J ends, which lost 2 bases and 5 bases, there was a span of 5 bases. The CDR3 extends over 12 amino acids. The DNA of the CDR3 is TGTGCCAGCAGTTACCAGGGAGATACGCAGTATTTT. Its translation: CASSYQGDTQYF.

The rearrangement joins TRBV18 to TRBJ2-7, with 9 bases lining up with TRBD2. The CDR3 length is 14 residues. The J segment lost 2 bases and the V segment lost 1 base, leaving 0 bases of the junction unmatched. Germline V gene sequence: CDR1 KGHSH, CDR2 LQKENI. The CDR3 region has the DNA TGTGCCAGCTCACCACAGCGGGAGGCCTACGAGCAGTACTTC. This sequence encodes CASSPQREAYEQYF. Filled out from reference TRBV18 and TRBJ2-7, the complete variable domain reads NAGVMQNPRHLVRRRGQEARLRCSPMKGHSHVYWYRQLPEEGLKFMVYLQKENIIDESGMPKERFSAEFPKEGPSILRIQQVVRGDSAAYFCASSPQREAYEQYFGPGTRLTVT.

The chain recombines TRBV28 with TRBJ2-7; D not certain. From germline, CDR1 is MDHEN and CDR2 SYDVKM. Trimming stripped 6 bases from V and 6 bases from J, with 9 bases between. There are 11 residues in the CDR3. CDR3 region: CASRATGEQYF. The CDR3 region has the DNA TGTGCCAGCAGAGCCACTGGCGAGCAGTACTTC.

This chain joins TRBV27 and TRBJ2-7, with 9 bases identical to TRBD2. The germline gives CDR1 MNHEY, CDR2 SMNVEV (reference sequence). The CDR3 covers 14 residues. With V trimmed by 0 bases and J by 4 bases, 1 base remained unmatched. The CDR3 DNA reads as TGTGCCAGCAGTTTATCTAGCGGGAGTTACGAGCAGTACTTC. Translating it yields CASSLSSGSYEQYF.